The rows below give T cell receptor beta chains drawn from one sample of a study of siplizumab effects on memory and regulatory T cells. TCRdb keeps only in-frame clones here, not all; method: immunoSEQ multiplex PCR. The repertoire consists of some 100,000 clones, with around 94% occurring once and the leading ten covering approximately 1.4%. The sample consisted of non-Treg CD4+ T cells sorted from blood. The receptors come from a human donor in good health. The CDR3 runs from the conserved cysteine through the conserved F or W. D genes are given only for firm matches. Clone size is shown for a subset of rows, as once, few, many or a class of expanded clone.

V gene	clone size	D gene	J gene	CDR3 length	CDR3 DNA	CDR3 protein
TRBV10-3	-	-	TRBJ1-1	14	TGTGCCATCAGTGGGCAGGGGATGAACACTGAAGCTTTCTTT	CAISGQGMNTEAFF
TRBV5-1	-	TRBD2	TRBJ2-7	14	TGCGCCAGCAGCTTGCCAGCGGGAGTCGGGGAGCAGTACTTC	CASSLPAGVGEQYF
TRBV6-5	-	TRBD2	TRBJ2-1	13	TGTGCCAGTAGGGACTATATCGTCAATGAGCAGTTCTTC	CASRDYIVNEQFF
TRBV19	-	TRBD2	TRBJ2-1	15	TGTGCCAGTAGGGCCGGGACTAGCGGGACCGATGAGCAGTTCTTC	CASRAGTSGTDEQFF
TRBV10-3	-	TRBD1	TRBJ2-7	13	TGTGCCACCCGGGACAGGGGGGGCTACGAGCAGTACTTC	CATRDRGGYEQYF
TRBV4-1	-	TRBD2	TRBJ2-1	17	TGCGCCAGCAGCCAAGTTTCAAGCGGGATAGCCTACAATGAGCAGTTCTTC	CASSQVSSGIAYNEQFF
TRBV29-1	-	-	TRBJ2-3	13	TGCAGCGCCGGAGACGGGTACACAGATACGCAGTATTTT	CSAGDGYTDTQYF
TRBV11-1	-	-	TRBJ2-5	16	TGTGCCAGCAGCTTGAGTGTTTCTCGCGACCAAGAGACCCAGTACTTC	CASSLSVSRDQETQYF
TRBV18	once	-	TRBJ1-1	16	TGTGCCAGCTCACCAAGGATAGGGAATAGTGGCACTGAAGCTTTCTTT	CASSPRIGNSGTEAFF
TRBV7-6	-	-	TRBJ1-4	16	TGTGCCAGCAGCTCCCGGCCCGCGGTAAATAATGAAAAACTGTTTTTT	CASSSRPAVNNEKLFF
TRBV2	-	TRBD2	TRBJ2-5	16	TGTGCCAGCAGTGCGGGACTAGCGGGAGGGAGGGAGACCCAGTACTTC	CASSAGLAGGRETQYF
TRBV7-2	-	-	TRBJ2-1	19	TGTGCCAGCAGCTTACGGTTTTTATCATCGGCTAGTACCTACAATGAGCAGTTCTTC	CASSLRFLSSASTYNEQFF
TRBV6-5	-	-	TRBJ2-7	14	TGTGCCAGCACGGGGACGGGAGTTGGGTACGAGCAGTACTTC	CASTGTGVGYEQYF
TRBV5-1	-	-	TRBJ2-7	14	TGCGCCAGCTCCGGGACAAATCCATCCTACGAGCAGTACTTC	CASSGTNPSYEQYF
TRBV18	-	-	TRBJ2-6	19	TGTGCCAGCTCACCCCCTTATCGGCAGGGGATTCGTGGGGCCAACGTCCTGACTTTC	CASSPPYRQGIRGANVLTF
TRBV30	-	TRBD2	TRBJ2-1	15	TGTGCCTGGAGTGTAAGACTAGCGGGAAGGAATGAGCAGTTCTTC	CAWSVRLAGRNEQFF
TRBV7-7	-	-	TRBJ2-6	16	TGTGCCAGCAGCCCGCGTTCAGGGGCTGGGGCCAACGTCCTGACTTTC	CASSPRSGAGANVLTF
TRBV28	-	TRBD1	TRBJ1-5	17	TGTGCCAGCAGGTACGGGGGACAGCCAACCGGGGATCAGCCCCAGCATTTT	CASRYGGQPTGDQPQHF
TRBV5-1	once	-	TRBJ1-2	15	TGCGCCAGCAGCTTGGCGGCAGCCCGGGGAAATGGCTACACCTTC	CASSLAAARGNGYTF
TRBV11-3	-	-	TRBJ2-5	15	TGTGCCAGCAGCTTATCAGCTCTTGGGTTGGAGACCCAGTACTTC	CASSLSALGLETQYF
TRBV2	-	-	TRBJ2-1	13	TGTGCCAGCACACGGCCAGAGTACAATGAGCAGTTCTTC	CASTRPEYNEQFF
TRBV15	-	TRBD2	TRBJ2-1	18	TGTGCCACCAGCAGCCCCTTGAGGGGCGGGAGGGCCCTCGCTGAGCAGTTCTTC	CATSSPLRGGRALAEQFF
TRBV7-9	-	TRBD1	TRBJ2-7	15	TGTGCCAGCAGCTTTATACGGGACAGCTCCTACGAGCAGTACTTC	CASSFIRDSSYEQYF
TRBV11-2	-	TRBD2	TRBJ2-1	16	TGTGCCAGCAGCGACCTAGCGGGACCCTCCTACAATGAGCAGTTCTTC	CASSDLAGPSYNEQFF
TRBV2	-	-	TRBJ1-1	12	TGTGCCAGCAGTGTTATAAACACTGAAGCTTTCTTT	CASSVINTEAFF
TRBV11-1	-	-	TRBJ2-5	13	TGTGCCAGCAGCCGTACCCAGGCATTGACCCAGTACTTC	CASSRTQALTQYF
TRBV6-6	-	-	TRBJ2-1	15	TGTGCCAGCAGGCTCGGGGAGGGGGCTAGGAATGAGCAGTTCTTC	CASRLGEGARNEQFF
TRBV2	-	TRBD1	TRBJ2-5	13	TGTGCCAGCAGCCAAACCGGACAGGGCGTTCAAAACTTC	CASSQTGQGVQNF
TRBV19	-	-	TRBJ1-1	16	TGTGCCAGTAGTATTAAATCGGGGAGGTCCCAGGCTGAAGCTTTCTTT	CASSIKSGRSQAEAFF
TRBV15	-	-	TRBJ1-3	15	TGTGCCACCAGCCACCGGGTTAACGCTGGAAACACCATATATTTT	CATSHRVNAGNTIYF
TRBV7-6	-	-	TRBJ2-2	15	TGTGCCAGCAGCTTGGGGTCTAGGTCGGCCGGGGAGCTGTTTTTT	CASSLGSRSAGELFF
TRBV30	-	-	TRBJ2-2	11	TGTGCCTGGAGTGTCACCGGGGAGCTGTTTTTT	CAWSVTGELFF
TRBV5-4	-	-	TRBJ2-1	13	TGTGCCAGCAGCTTGTCTTCTAACAATGAGCAGTTCTTC	CASSLSSNNEQFF
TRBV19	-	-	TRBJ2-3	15	TGTGTCAGTAGTAGGGCCCCTCAACTGGCAGATACGCAGTATTTT	CVSSRAPQLADTQYF
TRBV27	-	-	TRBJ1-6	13	TGTGCCAGCAGTTTATCGAGTAATTCACCCCTCCACTTT	CASSLSSNSPLHF
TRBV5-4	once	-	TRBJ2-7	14	TGTGCCAGCAGCTTCACGGGGGCGTACTACGAGCAGTACTTC	CASSFTGAYYEQYF
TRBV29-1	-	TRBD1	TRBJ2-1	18	TGCAGCGTTGAACAGCCGAAAGGTGGGGACAGGGGATTGAATGAGCAGTTCTTC	CSVEQPKGGDRGLNEQFF
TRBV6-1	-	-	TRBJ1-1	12	TGTGCCAGCAGTGAAGTGTTCAACGGGGCTTTCTTT	CASSEVFNGAFF
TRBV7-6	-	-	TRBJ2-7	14	TGTGCCAGCAGCTTAACACAACTTTCCTACGAGCAGTACTTC	CASSLTQLSYEQYF
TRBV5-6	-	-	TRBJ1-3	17	TGTGCCAGCAGCTTATGGGGCCGAAGAGGCTCTGGAAACACCATATATTTT	CASSLWGRRGSGNTIYF
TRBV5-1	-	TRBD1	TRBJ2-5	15	TGCGCCAGCAGCTTGGGGGACAGGGACCAAGAGACCCAGTACTTC	CASSLGDRDQETQYF
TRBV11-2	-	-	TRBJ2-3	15	TGTGCCAGCAGCCGGGGCCCTGGGGCTAAAGATACGCAGTATTTT	CASSRGPGAKDTQYF
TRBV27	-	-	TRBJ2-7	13	TGTGCCAGCTTTGGGGTGGGGTTTTTCGAGCAGTACTTC	CASFGVGFFEQYF
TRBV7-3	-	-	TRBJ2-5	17	TGTGCCAGCAGCTCGCTACGCGAGGACAATTCTCAAGAGACCCAGTACTTC	CASSSLREDNSQETQYF
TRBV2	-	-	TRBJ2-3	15	TGTGCCAGCAGGAAGATGGGTCTGGGCACAGATACGCAGTATTTT	CASRKMGLGTDTQYF
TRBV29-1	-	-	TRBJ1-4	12	TGCAGCGTTGGAAGGGACGGCGAAAAACTGTTTTTT	CSVGRDGEKLFF
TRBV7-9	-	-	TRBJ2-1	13	TGTGCCAGCAGTCTAGGGCAGGGTGGTGAGCAGTTCTTC	CASSLGQGGEQFF
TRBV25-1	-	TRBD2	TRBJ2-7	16	TGTGCCAGCAGTGAGCTCTCGACTAGCGGACCCTACGAGCAGCACTTC	CASSELSTSGPYEQHF
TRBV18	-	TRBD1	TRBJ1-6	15	TGTGCCAGCTCCAGGACAGGGGGCCGTAATTCACCCCTCCACTTT	CASSRTGGRNSPLHF
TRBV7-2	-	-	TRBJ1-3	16	TGTGCCAGCAGCTTAGCTAGTGTGGGCTCTGGAAACACCATATATTTT	CASSLASVGSGNTIYF
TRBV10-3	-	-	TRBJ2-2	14	TGTGCCATCAGTGTTCGGGAATCGGATGGGGAGCTGTTTTTT	CAISVRESDGELFF
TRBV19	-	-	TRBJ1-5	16	TGTGCCAGTAGTGGAGACGGGACACTTAGCAATCAGCCCCAGCATTTT	CASSGDGTLSNQPQHF
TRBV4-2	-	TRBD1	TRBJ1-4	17	TGTGCCAGCAGCCGAGTCGGCACCGGGACAGGGGACGAAAAACTGTTTTTT	CASSRVGTGTGDEKLFF
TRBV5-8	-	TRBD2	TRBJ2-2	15	TGTGCCAGCAGGCAGGGGCTAGCGGGCACCGGGGAGCTGTTTTTT	CASRQGLAGTGELFF
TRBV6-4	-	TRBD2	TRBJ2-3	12	TGTGCCAGCAGTCCGGGACTAGGAACGCAGTATTTT	CASSPGLGTQYF
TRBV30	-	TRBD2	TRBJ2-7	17	TGTGCCTGGAGTGTCGGTATGCGGGCTAGCGGGACATACGAGCAGTACTTC	CAWSVGMRASGTYEQYF
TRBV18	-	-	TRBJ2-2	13	TGTGCCAGCTCACCACGGGGCGCCGGGGAGCTGTTTTTT	CASSPRGAGELFF
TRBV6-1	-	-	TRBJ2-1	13	TGTGCCACCAGGGAGTCAGGGTTAAATGAGCAGTTCTTC	CATRESGLNEQFF
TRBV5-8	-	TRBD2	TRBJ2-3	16	TGTGCCAGCAGCTTCGGGAGCGGGAGCCCCGCAGATACGCAGTATTTT	CASSFGSGSPADTQYF
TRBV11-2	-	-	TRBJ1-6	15	TGTGCCAGCATGAGAGGGGGAGAACGTCGGTCACCCCTCCACTTT	CASMRGGERRSPLHF